Listed here are 18 T cell receptor beta chains from one sample, sequenced in a study of T cell repertoires in cytomegalovirus infection. Using its own MiXCR run on the reads, TCRdb lists one record per CDR3 protein. The sample carries 85,000 to 130,000 distinct CDR3 sequences, about 22% recorded once. Sequenced sample: CD8+ T cells from PBMCs. Receptors were obtained from a human donor in good health (CMV status not recorded). Some clones in this sample may be carry-over from other donors' samples.

The gene calls are TRBV19 and TRBJ2-3; the D gene is possibly TRBD2 (7 bases). The CDR3 contains 14 residues. Germline CDR1 is LNHDA and CDR2 is SQIVND (reference sequence). Trimming took off 7 bases at V and 2 bases at J, with 13 bases between the two ends. CDR3 sequence (DNA): TGTGCCAGTACTGGCGGGGGCGCCACAGATACGCAGTATTTT. It translates to CASTGGGATDTQYF.

The V gene is TRBV7-9, the J gene TRBJ2-3; D may be TRBD1 (6 bases). Germline lookup yields CDR1 SEHNR and CDR2 FQNEAQ (reference sequence). There are 15 residues in the CDR3. Between the trimmed V and J ends, which lost 5 bases and 1 base, there was a span of 13 bases. Here the CDR3 reads CASSPTGSGTDTQYF. The CDR3 region has the DNA TGTGCCAGCAGCCCTACAGGGAGTGGCACAGATACGCAGTATTTT. Filled out from reference TRBV7-9 and TRBJ2-3, the complete variable domain reads DTGVSQNPRHKITKRGQNVTFRCDPISEHNRLYWYRQTLGQGPEFLTYFQNEAQLEKSRLLSDRFSAERPKGSFSTLEIQRTEQGDSAMYLCASSPTGSGTDTQYFGPGTRLTVL.

CDR3: CASSLPMGPTGELFF. The CDR3, as DNA: TGTGCCAGCAGCCTTCCGATGGGGCCCACCGGGGAGCTGTTTTTT. The chain carries TRBV7-6 and TRBJ2-2; maybe TRBD1 (5 bases). Deletions cut 5 bases from V and 4 bases from J, with 14 bases between. CDR3 length: 15 amino acids. In germline, CDR1 is SGHVS, CDR2 FNYEAQ.

CDR3 region: CASSSGQGDGYEQYF. The CDR3 DNA is TGTGCCAGCAGTTCCGGACAGGGCGATGGCTACGAGCAGTACTTC. This chain joins TRBV11-2 and TRBJ2-7, with TRBD1 matching over 8 bases. The germline V gene has CDR1 SGHAT and CDR2 FQNNGV. This CDR3 is built from 15 residues. V was pared by 6 bases and J by 3 bases, with 10 bases of the junction left unmatched.

This clonotype was recorded at least ten times. The V gene is TRBV7-8, the J gene TRBJ2-2; 9 bases are a match to TRBD1. CDR3 length equals 15 residues. Germline V gene data show CDR1 as SGHVS and CDR2 as FQNEAQ. V shed 6 bases and J 3 bases; nucleotides not matched to a gene: 5. CDR3 loop: CASRPTGGDTGELFF. The CDR3 coding sequence is TGTGCCAGCAGACCCACAGGGGGCGACACCGGGGAGCTGTTTTTT.

This clonotype was observed a few times. The rearrangement joins TRBV4-2 to TRBJ2-6; D not resolved. The germline V gene has CDR1 LGHNA and CDR2 YNFKEQ. CDR3 length equals 18 residues. Trimming removed 1 base from V and 2 bases from J, with 15 bases in between. CDR3 loop: CASSQGSSAFTGANVLTF. CDR3 nucleotides: TGTGCCAGCAGCCAAGGGAGTTCCGCCTTTACTGGGGCCAACGTCCTGACTTTC.

In this sample, this clonotype turned up a few times. The chain employs TRBV29-1 and TRBJ2-7, with TRBD1 as a possible D gene (6 bases). The CDR3 runs 14 residues. Germline assignment: CDR1 SQVTM and CDR2 ANQGSEA. Trimming removed 3 bases from V and 5 bases from J, with 17 bases in between. The CDR3 DNA is TGCAGCGTTGAGAAGGGCCAAACAGGGAACGAGCAGTACTTC. Its protein product is CSVEKGQTGNEQYF.

There are many counts of this clonotype. J is TRBJ2-7 and V is TRBV7-2; 9 nucleotides line up with TRBD1. Trimming took 4 bases from V and 0 from J; bases not matched to a gene: 4. This CDR3 has 15 residues. Germline CDR1 SGHTA, CDR2 FQGNSA. CDR3 in amino acids: CASSSGQGLSYEQYF. The CDR3 DNA reads TGTGCCAGCAGCTCAGGACAGGGGCTCTCCTACGAGCAGTACTTC.

This sequence joins TRBV28 and TRBJ1-1; 12 bases align to TRBD1. The germline V gene encodes CDR1 MDHEN and CDR2 SYDVKM. Trimming removed 0 bases from V and 3 bases from J; junction bases left unmatched: 5. The CDR3 length is 17 residues. CDR3 region: CASSLWGTGGADTEAFF. Here the CDR3 DNA reads TGTGCCAGCAGTTTATGGGGGACAGGGGGCGCAGACACTGAAGCTTTCTTT.

The chain has TRBV6-1 and TRBJ2-7, with D perhaps TRBD1 or TRBD2 (5 bases each). The V end was cut by 1 base, the J end by 8 bases, with 9 bases between. This CDR3 spans 12 amino acids. CDR1 is MNHNS and CDR2 is SASEGT in the germline V gene. The CDR3 bases are TGTGCCAGCAGTGAAGGGGACCCACAGCAGTACTTC. Amino acids: CASSEGDPQQYF.

The chain couples TRBV11-3 to TRBJ2-1; D is perhaps TRBD2 (6 bases). With 5 bases removed from V and 6 bases from J, the gap between germline ends came to 14 bases. CDR1 is SGHNT and CDR2 is YENEEA in the germline V gene. This CDR3 region has 14 residues. CDR3: CASSPASVSNEQFF. DNA for the CDR3: TGTGCCAGCAGCCCCGCTAGCGTGTCCAATGAGCAGTTCTTC.

The chain employs TRBV2 and TRBJ1-5, with 7 nucleotides matching TRBD1. V lost 4 bases to trimming and J lost 5 bases; unmatched junction nucleotides: 11. Germline CDR1 reads SNHLY; CDR2 reads FYNNEI. The CDR3 is made up of 16 amino acids. CDR3 sequence reads: CASSATTGPKDQPQHF. The CDR3 bases are TGTGCCAGCAGTGCTACGACAGGGCCTAAGGATCAGCCCCAGCATTTT.

The CDR3 here is CASSLVEVTDTQYF. CDR3 in DNA: TGTGCCAGCAGCTTAGTCGAGGTTACAGATACGCAGTATTTT. This chain links TRBV7-6 with TRBJ2-3, with no clear D. V was cut by 1 base and J by 3 bases, with 8 bases left in between. Germline V gene sequence: CDR1 SGHVS, CDR2 FNYEAQ. The CDR3 contains 14 residues.

This clonotype was picked up a small number of times. This chain uses TRBV7-9 with TRBJ2-7; the D call may be TRBD1 or TRBD2 (6 bases each). Trimming stripped 1 base from V and 6 bases from J, with 25 bases between. This CDR3 contains 18 residues. Germline CDR1 is SEHNR and CDR2 is FQNEAQ (reference sequence). The CDR3 DNA reads as TGTGCCAGCAGCTTAGGGGGGGCGACAGCAGTTCGGATCGGCGAGCAGTACTTC. It encodes CASSLGGATAVRIGEQYF.

V usage is TRBV2 and J usage is TRBJ2-5, with D possibly being TRBD2 (5 bases). The germline V gene has CDR1 SNHLY and CDR2 FYNNEI. The CDR3 consists of 13 residues. V lost 4 bases and J 5 bases, leaving 11 bases between the germline ends. The CDR3 spells CASSAGDKETQYF. The DNA of the CDR3 is TGTGCCAGCAGTGCCGGGGATAAGGAGACCCAGTACTTC.

This clonotype has only a few counts. V and J are TRBV12-3 or TRBV12-4 and TRBJ1-5, with D hard to call. The CDR3 sequence is 12 residues long. The ends were cut back, 5 bases at V and 4 bases at J, with 6 bases in the middle. CDR3 DNA: TGTGCCAGCAGTGGGGATAATCAGCCCCAGCATTTT. Translated, it gives CASSGDNQPQHF.

The chain uses TRBV4-3 and TRBJ1-2, with D hard to call. The V gene's germline CDR1 is LGHNA and CDR2 YSLEER. This CDR3 comprises 15 residues. V lost 0 bases and J lost 4, with 12 bases in between. CDR3 nucleotide sequence: TGCGCCAGCAGCCAAGAACGTTCCCTCCTCTATGGCTACACCTTC. Residues: CASSQERSLLYGYTF.

This clonotype was observed many times. The V call is TRBV28, the J call TRBJ2-3, with D perhaps matching TRBD2 (5 bases). V lost 4 bases and J 2 bases, leaving 10 bases between the germline ends. Germline CDR1 reads MDHEN; CDR2 reads SYDVKM. The CDR3 is 14 residues long. This chain's CDR3 is CASSSPSYTDTQYF. The CDR3 DNA reads TGTGCCAGCAGTTCCCCTAGCTACACAGATACGCAGTATTTT.